This T cell receptor (beta chain) was documented in a study of blood T cell repertoires in COVID-19. The overall study: The United States, Italy and Spain were the sources of the acute and convalescent COVID-19 samples. PBMCs, B-cell-depleted T cells, or T cells provided the cDNA or gDNA that made up the material.

In the original analysis: Reference gene primer amplification in the assay estimated nucleated cell counts. Data came from immunoSEQ multiplex PCR; TCRdb stores just in-frame clones and leaves some out. From that table come the V and J calls and clone size; the DNA was used to work out D and trimming. The table records 65,000 to 95,000 clones, roughly 87% of them present only once. Between the trimmed V and J ends, which lost 4 bases and 7 bases, there was a span of 10 bases. This CDR3 is 12 amino acids long. The germline gives CDR1 MNHNS, CDR2 SASEGT. V is TRBV6-1 and J is TRBJ1-2; tentatively, D is TRBD1 (6 bases). Sequences were obtained from peripheral blood. This TCR came from a man in his thirties or forties with acute or convalescent COVID-19. Here the CDR3 DNA reads TGTGCCAGCAGTGTCAGGGGTACTGGCTACACCTTC. The encoded protein is CASSVRGTGYTF.